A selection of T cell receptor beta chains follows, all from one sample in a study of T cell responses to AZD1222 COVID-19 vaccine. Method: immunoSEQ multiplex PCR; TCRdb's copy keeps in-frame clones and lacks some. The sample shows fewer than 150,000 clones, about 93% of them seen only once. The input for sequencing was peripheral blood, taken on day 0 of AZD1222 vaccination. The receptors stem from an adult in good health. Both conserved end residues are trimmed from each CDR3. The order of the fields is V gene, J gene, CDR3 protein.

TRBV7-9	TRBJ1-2	ASSLGGQILTGYT
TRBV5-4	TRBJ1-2	ASSFGTPSYGYT
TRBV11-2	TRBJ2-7	ASSSPRRDRGGYEQY
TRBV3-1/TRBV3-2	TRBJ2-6	ASSQGQALHLSSGANVLT
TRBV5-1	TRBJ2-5	ASSLGPSETQY
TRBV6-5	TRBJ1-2	ASSRGLTGDGYT
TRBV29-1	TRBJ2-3	SVGTSGGTDTQY
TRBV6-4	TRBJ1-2	ASSAQPGAANYGYT
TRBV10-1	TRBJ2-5	ASTQGLAGTQY
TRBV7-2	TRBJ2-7	ASSLAVSYEQY
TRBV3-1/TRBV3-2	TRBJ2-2	ASSQAPSGELF
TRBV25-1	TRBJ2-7	ASSMLGPYEQY
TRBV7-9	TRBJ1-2	ASSPRQGNYGYT
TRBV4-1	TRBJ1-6	ASSRIWTVNISSYNSPLH
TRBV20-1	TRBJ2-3	SASGTSGSRPDTQY
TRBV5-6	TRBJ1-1	ASSVGEGYNTEAF
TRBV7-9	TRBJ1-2	ASSDGTVYGYT
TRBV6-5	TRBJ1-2	ASSPHPANYGYT
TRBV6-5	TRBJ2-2	ASTRLGTSPGELF
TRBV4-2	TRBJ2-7	ASSQDLAATYEQY
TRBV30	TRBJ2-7	AWSTGTGSYEQY
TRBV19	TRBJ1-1	ASRERAKNTEAF
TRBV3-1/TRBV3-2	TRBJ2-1	ASSQDGGLAFF
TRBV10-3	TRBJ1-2	AIGPATNYGYT
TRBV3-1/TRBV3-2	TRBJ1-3	ASGNGLSGNTIY
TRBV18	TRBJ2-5	ASSPLGQETQY
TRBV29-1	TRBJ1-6	SRTCDRDRNNSPLH
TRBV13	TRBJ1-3	ASSSIGQIDFSGNTIY
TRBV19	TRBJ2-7	ANRLESSYEQY
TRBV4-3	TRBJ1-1	ASSHLGQGNTEAF
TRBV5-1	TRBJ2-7	ASSLSVGSSSYEQY
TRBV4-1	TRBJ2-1	ASSQEGQGSNEQF
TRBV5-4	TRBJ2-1	ASSLARGGYNEQF
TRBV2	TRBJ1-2	ASRMGSGYT
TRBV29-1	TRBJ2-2	SVESETNTGELF
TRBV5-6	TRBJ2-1	ASSLAQGDEQF
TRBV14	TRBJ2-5	ASSPSGGLQETQY
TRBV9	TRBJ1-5	ASSEQDSNQPQH
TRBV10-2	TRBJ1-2	ASSESGWAFL
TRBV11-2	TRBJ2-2	ASSYLPLVGELF
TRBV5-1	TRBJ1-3	ASSIGPLSSGNTIY